The following is a T cell receptor beta chain sequence with its context. What it binds is unknown. The ends were cut back, 0 bases at V and 13 bases at J, with 7 bases in the middle. Germline CDR1 SGHTA, CDR2 FQGNSA. The CDR3 loop spans 11 amino acids. TCRdb's copy holds only in-frame clones and misses some; the assay was immunoSEQ multiplex PCR. This sample has approximately 34,000 clones, with around 93% found just once. This sample is part of a study of T cells in tuberculosis. Study results and limitations: Active tuberculosis patients had shorter CDR3-alpha; the beta difference was nonsignificant.

Sample time point: new active TB diagnosis, blood taken before or within 7 days of starting treatment. Included patients were adults of at least 18, HIV-seronegative, South African. The chain recombines TRBV7-2 with TRBJ2-1; D is possibly TRBD2 (6 bases). This TCR came from an adult with tuberculosis. The specimen was PBMCs, collected at tuberculosis diagnosis. CDR3 protein: CASSLAGLQFF. CDR3 sequence (DNA): TGTGCCAGCAGCTTAGCGGGACTTCAGTTCTTC.